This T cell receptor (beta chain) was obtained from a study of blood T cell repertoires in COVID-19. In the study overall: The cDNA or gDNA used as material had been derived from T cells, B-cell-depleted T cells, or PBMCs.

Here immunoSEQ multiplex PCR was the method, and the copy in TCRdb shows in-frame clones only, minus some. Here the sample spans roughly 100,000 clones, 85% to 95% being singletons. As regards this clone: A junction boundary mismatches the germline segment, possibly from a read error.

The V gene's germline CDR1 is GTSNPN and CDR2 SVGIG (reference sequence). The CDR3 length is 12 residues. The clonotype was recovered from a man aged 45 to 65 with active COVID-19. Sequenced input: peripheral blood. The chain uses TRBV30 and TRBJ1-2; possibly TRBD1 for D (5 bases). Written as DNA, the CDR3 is TGTGCCTGGAGTCTCACGGCCGGGGGGACCAACTTC. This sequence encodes CAWSLTAGGTNF.